This TCR beta chain was found in a study of T cell responses to AZD1222 COVID-19 vaccine. Generated by immunoSEQ multiplex PCR, the TCRdb table keeps only in-frame clones and is missing some. The sample holds about 130,000 clones, about 90% seen once. CDR1 and CDR2 (germline): MNHEY, SVGAGI. Trimming took 4 bases from V and 4 from J; bases not matched to a gene: 8. The CDR3 covers 15 residues. The chain carries TRBV6-5 and TRBJ2-7, with 9 bases matching TRBD1. The source was peripheral blood, collected on day 0 of AZD1222 vaccination. This sequence was found in an adult in good health. The CDR3 sequence: CASSFSTGQGYEQYF. CDR3 in DNA: TGTGCCAGCAGTTTTTCAACGGGACAGGGATACGAGCAGTACTTC.